This T cell receptor (beta chain) was recorded in a study of regulatory T cells in long-lasting Graves disease. The overall study: Over 5 years of antithyroid drugs with positive TSH receptor antibodies was taken to mean persistent Graves' disease. Study-wide results and limits: Patients with persistent Graves' had lower TCR diversity than newly diagnosed patients. The persistent group shared 2,500 to 3,000 public clonotypes, more than the 950 to 1,000 shared by new patients. Persistent disease preferred TRBV28, TRBJ1-2 and TRBJ2-5.

On this clonotype itself: Its antigen is undetermined.

From germline, CDR1 is GTSNPN and CDR2 SVGIG (reference sequence). The CDR3 length is 16 residues. V lost 5 bases to trimming and J lost 1 base, with 20 bases between them. The time point: persistent/refractory GD, antithyroid drugs over 5 years with positive TRAb. PBMC-extracted RNA yielded the TCR library. Arm-PCR with iRepertoire HTBI primers amplified the CDR3 regions for these TCR beta libraries. TCRdb itself ran the multiplex PCR reads through MiXCR, one entry per CDR3 protein. The sample yields 350,000 to 450,000 distinct CDR3 sequences, approximately 22% seen once. The starting material was peripheral blood mononuclear cells (PBMCs), obtained when the disease was refractory, from a patient treated with antithyroid drugs. V gene TRBV30 combines with J gene TRBJ1-1, with D tentatively TRBD1 (6 bases). The source is a female donor with Graves disease. The CDR3 region is CAWVRRGQSGNTEAFF. The CDR3, as DNA: TGTGCCTGGGTGCGGCGGGGGCAATCCGGGAACACTGAAGCTTTCTTT.